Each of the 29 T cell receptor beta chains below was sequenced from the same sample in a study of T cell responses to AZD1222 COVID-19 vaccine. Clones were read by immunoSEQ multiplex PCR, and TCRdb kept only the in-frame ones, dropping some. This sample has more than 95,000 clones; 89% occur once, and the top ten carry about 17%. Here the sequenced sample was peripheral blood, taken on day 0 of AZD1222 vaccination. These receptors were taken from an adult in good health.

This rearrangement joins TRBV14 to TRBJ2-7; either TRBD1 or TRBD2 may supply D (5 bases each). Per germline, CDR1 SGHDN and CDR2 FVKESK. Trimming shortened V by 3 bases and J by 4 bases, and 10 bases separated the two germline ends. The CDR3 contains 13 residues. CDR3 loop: CASSHGTAYEQYF. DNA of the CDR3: TGTGCCAGCAGCCATGGGACCGCATACGAGCAGTACTTC.

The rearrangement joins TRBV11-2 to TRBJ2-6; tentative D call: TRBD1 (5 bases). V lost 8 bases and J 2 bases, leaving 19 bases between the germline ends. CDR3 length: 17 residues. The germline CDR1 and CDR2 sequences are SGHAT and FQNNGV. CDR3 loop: CASGISIRVAGANVLTF. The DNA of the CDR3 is TGTGCCAGCGGGATCTCTATCAGGGTAGCTGGGGCCAACGTCCTGACTTTC.

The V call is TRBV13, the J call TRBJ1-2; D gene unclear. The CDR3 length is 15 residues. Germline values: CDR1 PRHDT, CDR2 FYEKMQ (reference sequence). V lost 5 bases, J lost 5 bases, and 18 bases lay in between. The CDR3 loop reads CASSITGSTGYGYTF. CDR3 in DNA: TGTGCCAGCAGCATAACGGGCAGCACCGGGTATGGCTACACCTTC.

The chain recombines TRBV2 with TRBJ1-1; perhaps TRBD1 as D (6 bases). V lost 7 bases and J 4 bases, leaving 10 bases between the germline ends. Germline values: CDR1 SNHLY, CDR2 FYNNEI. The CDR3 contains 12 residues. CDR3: CASNQGSTEAFF. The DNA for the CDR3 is TGTGCCAGCAACCAGGGGTCCACTGAAGCTTTCTTT.

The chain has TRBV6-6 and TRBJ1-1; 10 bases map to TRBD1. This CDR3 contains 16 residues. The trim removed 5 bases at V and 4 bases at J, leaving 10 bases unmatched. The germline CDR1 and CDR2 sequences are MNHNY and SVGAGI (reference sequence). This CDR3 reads CASSKGQGNAGTEAFF. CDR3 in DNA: TGTGCCAGCAGTAAGGGACAGGGGAATGCGGGCACTGAAGCTTTCTTT.

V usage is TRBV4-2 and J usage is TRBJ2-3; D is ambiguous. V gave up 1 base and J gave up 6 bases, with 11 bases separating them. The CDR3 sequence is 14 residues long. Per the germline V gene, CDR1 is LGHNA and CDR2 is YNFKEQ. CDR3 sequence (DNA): TGTGCCAGCAGCCAAGCCCGCTTAGCTGATACGCAGTATTTT. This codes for CASSQARLADTQYF.

In DNA form, the CDR3 reads TGTGCCAGCAGTTTATCAGGGGGACGGGTCACTGAAGCTTTCTTT. It codes for CASSLSGGRVTEAFF. The chain has TRBV28 and TRBJ1-1; 7 bases agree with TRBD1. The CDR3 length is 15 residues. V was clipped by 1 base and J by 4 bases; unmatched bases: 6. Germline V gene lookup returns CDR1 MDHEN and CDR2 SYDVKM.

The CDR3 sequence: CASSGPLRSGQPQHF. For the CDR3, the DNA is TGTGCCAGTAGTGGTCCCTTAAGGAGTGGTCAGCCCCAGCATTTT. The chain joins TRBV19 to TRBJ1-5; unclear D gene. CDR1 is LNHDA and CDR2 is SQIVND in the germline V gene (reference sequence). V was pared by 5 bases and J by 6 bases, with 17 bases between. The CDR3 runs to 15 residues. The variable domain in full, completed from reference TRBV19 and TRBJ1-5, reads DGGITQSPKYLFRKEGQNVTLSCEQNLNHDAMYWYRQDPGQGLRLIYYSQIVNDFQKGDIAEGYSVSREKKESFPLTVTSAQKNPTAFYLCASSGPLRSGQPQHFGDGTRLSIL.

DNA for the CDR3: TGCGCCAGCAGCTTTGGACGAGTGGTGGAAGATACGCAGTATTTT. The encoded protein is CASSFGRVVEDTQYF. This rearrangement joins TRBV5-1 to TRBJ2-3; D is unresolved. V was pared by 2 bases and J by 5 bases, with 15 bases between. The CDR3 spans 15 residues. Germline V gives CDR1 SGHRS, CDR2 YFSETQ.

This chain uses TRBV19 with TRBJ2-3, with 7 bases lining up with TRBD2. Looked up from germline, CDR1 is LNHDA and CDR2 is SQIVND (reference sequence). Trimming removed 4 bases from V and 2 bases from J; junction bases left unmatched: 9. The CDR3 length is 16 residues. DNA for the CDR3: TGTGCCAGTAGTACCCACCGGGACTACCACACAGATACGCAGTATTTT. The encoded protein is CASSTHRDYHTDTQYF.

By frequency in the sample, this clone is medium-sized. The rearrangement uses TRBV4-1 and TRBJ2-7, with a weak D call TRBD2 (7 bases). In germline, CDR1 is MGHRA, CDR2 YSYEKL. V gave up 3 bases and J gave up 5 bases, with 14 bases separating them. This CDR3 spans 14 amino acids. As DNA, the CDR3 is TGCGCCAGCAGCCATAGGGGGGGGCTCGACGAGCAGTACTTC. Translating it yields CASSHRGGLDEQYF.

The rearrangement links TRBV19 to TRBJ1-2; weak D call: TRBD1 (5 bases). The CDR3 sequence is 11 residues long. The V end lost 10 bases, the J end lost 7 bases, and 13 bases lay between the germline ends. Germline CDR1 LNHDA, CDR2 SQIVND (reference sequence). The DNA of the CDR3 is TGTGCCACCCAGGACACTGGTGGCTACACCTTC. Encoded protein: CATQDTGGYTF.

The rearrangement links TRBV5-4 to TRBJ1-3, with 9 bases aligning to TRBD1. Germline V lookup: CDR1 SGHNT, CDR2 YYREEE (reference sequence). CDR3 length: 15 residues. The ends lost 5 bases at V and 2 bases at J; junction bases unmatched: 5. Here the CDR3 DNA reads TGTGCCAGCAGAGCGACAGGGGGAACTGGAAACACCATATATTTT. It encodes CASRATGGTGNTIYF.

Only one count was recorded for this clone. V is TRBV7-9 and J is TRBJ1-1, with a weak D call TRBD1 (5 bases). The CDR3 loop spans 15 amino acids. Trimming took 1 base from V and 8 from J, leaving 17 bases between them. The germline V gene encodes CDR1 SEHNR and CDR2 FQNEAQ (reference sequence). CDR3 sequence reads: CASSLGGRVAPEAFF. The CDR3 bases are TGTGCCAGCAGCTTAGGGGGGAGGGTAGCTCCAGAAGCTTTCTTT.

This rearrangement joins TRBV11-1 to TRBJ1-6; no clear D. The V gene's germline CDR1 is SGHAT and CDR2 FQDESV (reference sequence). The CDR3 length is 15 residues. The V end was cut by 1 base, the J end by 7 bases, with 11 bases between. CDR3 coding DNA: TGTGCCAGCAGCTTAGGAGGTACAGCCAATTCACCCCTCCACTTT. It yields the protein CASSLGGTANSPLHF.

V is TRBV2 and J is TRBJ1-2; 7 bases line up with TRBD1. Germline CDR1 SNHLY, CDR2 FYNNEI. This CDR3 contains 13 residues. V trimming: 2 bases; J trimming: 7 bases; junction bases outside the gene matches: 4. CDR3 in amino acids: CASSEIQGGGYTF. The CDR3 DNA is TGTGCCAGCAGTGAAATTCAGGGGGGTGGCTACACCTTC.

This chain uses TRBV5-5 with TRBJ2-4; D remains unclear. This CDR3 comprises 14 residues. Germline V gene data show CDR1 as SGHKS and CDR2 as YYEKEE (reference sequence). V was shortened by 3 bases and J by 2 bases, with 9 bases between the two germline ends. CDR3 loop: CASSSSWTKNIQYF. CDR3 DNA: TGTGCCAGCAGCTCCTCCTGGACCAAAAACATTCAGTACTTC.

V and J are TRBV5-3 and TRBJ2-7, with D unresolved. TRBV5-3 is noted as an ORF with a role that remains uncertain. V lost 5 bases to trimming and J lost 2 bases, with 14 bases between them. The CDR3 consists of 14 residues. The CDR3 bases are TGTGCCAGAAGGGGCCGAGCTAAGACCTACGAGCAGTACTTC. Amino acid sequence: CARRGRAKTYEQYF.

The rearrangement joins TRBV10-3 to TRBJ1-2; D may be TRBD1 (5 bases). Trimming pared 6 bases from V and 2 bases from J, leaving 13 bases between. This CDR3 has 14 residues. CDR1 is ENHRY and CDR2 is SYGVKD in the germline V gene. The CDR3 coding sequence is TGTGCCATCAGGACAGCAACTCACAACTATGGCTACACCTTC. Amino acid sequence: CAIRTATHNYGYTF.

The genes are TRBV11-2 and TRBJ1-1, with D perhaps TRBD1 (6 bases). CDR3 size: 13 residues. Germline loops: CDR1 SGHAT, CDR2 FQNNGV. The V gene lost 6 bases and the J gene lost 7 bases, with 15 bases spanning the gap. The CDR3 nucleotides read TGTGCCAGCAGAAGGTCTGGGGGCGGTGAAGCTTTCTTT. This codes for CASRRSGGGEAFF.

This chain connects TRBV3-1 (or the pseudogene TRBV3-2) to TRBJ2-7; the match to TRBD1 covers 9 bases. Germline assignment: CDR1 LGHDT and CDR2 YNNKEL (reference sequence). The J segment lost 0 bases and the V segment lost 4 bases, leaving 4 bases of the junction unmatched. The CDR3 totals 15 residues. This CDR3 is CASSPRDRASYEQYF. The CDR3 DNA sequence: TGTGCCAGCAGCCCCCGGGACAGGGCCTCCTACGAGCAGTACTTC.

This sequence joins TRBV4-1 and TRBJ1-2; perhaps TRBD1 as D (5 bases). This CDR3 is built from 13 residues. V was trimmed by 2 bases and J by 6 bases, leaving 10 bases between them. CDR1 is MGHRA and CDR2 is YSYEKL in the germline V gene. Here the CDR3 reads CASSQFPGDGYTF. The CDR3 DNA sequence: TGCGCCAGCAGCCAATTCCCGGGGGATGGCTACACCTTC.

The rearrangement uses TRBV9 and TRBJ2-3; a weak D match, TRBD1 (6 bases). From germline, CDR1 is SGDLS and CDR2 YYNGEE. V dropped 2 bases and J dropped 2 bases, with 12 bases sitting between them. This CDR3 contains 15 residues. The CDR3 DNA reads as TGTGCCAGCAGCGTCCCAGCAGGGGCCACAGATACGCAGTATTTT. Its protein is CASSVPAGATDTQYF.

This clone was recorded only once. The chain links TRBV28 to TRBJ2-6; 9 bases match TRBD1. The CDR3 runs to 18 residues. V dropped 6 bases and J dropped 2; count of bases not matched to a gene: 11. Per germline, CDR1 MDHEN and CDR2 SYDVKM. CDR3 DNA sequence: TGTGCCAGCAGCATCCAGGGACAGGGCATCCCTGGGGCCAACGTCCTGACTTTC. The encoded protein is CASSIQGQGIPGANVLTF.

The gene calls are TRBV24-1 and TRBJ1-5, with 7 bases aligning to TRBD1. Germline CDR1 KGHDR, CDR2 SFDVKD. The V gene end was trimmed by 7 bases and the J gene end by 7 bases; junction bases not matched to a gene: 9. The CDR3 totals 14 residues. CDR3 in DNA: TGTGCCACCAGCCCGACAGGGCTCGTCCAGCCCCAGCATTTT. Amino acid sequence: CATSPTGLVQPQHF.

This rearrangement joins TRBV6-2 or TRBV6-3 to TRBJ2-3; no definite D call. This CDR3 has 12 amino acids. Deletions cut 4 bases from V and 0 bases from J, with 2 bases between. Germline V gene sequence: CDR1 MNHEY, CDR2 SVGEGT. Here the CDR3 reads CASSSSTDTQYF. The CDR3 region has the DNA TGTGCCAGCAGTTCCAGCACAGATACGCAGTATTTT.

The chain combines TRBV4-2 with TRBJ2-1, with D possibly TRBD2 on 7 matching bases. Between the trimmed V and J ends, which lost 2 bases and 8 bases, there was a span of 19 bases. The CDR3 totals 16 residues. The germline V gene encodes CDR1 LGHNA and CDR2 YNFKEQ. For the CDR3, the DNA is TGTGCCAGCAGCCAATCCTTGGGGGGGGCCGTCCATGAGCAGTTCTTC. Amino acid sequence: CASSQSLGGAVHEQFF.

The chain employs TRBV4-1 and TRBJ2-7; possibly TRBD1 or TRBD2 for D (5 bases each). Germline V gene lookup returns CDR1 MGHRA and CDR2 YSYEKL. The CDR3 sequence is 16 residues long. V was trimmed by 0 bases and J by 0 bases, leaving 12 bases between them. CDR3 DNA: TGCGCCAGCAGCCAAGATCCCCCAGGGAGCTCCTACGAGCAGTACTTC. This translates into CASSQDPPGSSYEQYF.

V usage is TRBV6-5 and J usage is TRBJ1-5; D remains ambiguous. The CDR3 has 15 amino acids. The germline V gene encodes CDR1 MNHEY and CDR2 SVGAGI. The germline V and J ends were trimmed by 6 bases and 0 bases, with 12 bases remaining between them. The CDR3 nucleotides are TGTGCCAGCAGAATCCGAAGATATAGCAATCAGCCCCAGCATTTT. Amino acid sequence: CASRIRRYSNQPQHF.